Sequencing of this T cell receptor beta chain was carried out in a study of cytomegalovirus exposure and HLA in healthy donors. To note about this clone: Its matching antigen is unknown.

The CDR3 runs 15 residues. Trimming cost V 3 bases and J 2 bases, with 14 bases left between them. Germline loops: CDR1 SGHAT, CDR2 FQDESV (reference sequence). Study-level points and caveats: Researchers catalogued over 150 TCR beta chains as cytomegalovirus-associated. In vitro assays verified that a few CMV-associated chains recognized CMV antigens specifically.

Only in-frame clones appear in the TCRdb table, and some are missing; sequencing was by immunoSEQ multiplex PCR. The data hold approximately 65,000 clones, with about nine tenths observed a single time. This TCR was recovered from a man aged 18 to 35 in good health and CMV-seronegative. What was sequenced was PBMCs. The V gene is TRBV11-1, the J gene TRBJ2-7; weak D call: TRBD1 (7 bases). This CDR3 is CASSLAAGQPYEQYF. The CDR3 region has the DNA TGTGCCAGCAGCTTGGCGGCGGGACAGCCCTACGAGCAGTACTTC.